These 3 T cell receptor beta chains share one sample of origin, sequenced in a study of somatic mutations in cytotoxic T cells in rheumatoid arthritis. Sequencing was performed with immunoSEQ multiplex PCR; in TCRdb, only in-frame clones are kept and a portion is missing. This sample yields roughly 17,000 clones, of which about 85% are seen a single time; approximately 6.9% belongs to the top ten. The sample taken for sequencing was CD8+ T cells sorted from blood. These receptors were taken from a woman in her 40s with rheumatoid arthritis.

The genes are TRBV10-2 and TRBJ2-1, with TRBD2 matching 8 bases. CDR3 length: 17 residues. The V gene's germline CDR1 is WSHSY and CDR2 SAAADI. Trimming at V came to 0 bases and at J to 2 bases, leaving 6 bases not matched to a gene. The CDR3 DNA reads TGCGCCAGCAGTGAGTCTAGGATAGCGGGGCCCTACAATGAGCAGTTCTTC. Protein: CASSESRIAGPYNEQFF.

In DNA form, the CDR3 reads TGCGCCAGCAGCCAATTCTTCGATAGGGGAATCTCCTACGAGCAGTACTTC. It codes for CASSQFFDRGISYEQYF. This sequence joins TRBV4-1 and TRBJ2-7; possibly TRBD1 for D (5 bases). Per germline, CDR1 MGHRA and CDR2 YSYEKL. This CDR3 contains 17 residues. Trimming took 2 bases from V and 0 from J, leaving 17 bases between them.

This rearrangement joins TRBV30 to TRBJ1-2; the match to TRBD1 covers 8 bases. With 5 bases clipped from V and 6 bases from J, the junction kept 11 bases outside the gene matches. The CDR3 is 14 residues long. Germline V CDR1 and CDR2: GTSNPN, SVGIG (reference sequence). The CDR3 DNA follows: TGTGCCTGGGAGTTCGGACAGGGCATGGATGGCTACACCTTC. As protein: CAWEFGQGMDGYTF.